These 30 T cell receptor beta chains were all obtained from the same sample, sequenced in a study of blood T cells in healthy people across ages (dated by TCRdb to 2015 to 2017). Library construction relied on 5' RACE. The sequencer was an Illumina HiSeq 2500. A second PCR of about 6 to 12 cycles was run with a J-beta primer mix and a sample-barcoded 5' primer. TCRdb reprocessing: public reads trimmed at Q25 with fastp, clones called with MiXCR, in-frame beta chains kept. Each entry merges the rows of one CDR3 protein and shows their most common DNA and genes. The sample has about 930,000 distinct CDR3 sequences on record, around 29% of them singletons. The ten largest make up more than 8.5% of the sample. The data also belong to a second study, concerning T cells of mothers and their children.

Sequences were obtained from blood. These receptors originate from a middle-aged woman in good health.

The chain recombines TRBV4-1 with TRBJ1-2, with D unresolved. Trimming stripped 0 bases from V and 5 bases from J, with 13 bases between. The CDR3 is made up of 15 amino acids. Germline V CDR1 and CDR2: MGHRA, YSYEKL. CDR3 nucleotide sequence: TGCGCCAGCAGCCAAGACGGCTTGGACTATTATGGCTACACCTTC. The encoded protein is CASSQDGLDYYGYTF.

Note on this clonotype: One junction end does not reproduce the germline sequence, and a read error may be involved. CDR3: CASSVDWNTETFF. CDR3 bases: TGCGCCAGCAGCGTTGACTGGAACACTGAAACTTTCTTT. V and J are TRBV5-1 and TRBJ1-1; no clear D. This CDR3 comprises 13 residues. CDR1 and CDR2 (germline): SGHRS, YFSETQ.

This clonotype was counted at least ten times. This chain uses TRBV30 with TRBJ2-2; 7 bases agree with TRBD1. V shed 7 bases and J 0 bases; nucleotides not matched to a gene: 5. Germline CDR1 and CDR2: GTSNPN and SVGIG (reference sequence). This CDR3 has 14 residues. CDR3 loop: CAFWDSANTGELFF. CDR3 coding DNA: TGTGCCTTCTGGGACAGCGCGAACACCGGGGAGCTGTTTTTT.

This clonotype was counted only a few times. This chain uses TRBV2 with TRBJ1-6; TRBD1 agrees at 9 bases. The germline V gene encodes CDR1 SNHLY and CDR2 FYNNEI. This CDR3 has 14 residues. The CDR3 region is CAMWGGQGSSPLHF. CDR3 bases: TGTGCGATGTGGGGGGGACAGGGATCCTCACCCCTCCACTTT.

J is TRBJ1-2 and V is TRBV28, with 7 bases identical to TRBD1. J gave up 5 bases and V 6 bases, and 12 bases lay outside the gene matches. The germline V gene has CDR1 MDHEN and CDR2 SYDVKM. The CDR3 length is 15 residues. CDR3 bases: TGTGCCAGCAGCTCCGAGGGGGCCCCTAGTTATGGCTACACCTTC. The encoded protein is CASSSEGAPSYGYTF.

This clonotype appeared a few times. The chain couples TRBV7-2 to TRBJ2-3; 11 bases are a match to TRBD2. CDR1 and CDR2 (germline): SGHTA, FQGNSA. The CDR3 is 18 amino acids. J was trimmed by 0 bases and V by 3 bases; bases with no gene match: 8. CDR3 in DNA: TGTGCCAGCAGCTTCCCCCTAGCGGGGGGTGCTAGCACAGATACGCAGTATTTT. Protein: CASSFPLAGGASTDTQYF.

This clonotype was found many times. Here the CDR3 reads CASRMSGAGEAFF. CDR3 DNA sequence: TGTGCCAGCAGGATGTCCGGGGCAGGTGAAGCTTTCTTT. The V call is TRBV12-3 or TRBV12-4, the J call TRBJ1-1, with a tentative D call TRBD1 (5 bases). CDR3 size: 13 residues. V lost 6 bases to trimming and J lost 7 bases, with 15 bases between them.

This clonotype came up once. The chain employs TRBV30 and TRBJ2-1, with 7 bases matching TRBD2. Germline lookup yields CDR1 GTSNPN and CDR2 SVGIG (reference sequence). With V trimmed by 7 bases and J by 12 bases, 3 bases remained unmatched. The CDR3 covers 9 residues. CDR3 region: CAFREGQFF. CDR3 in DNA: TGTGCCTTCAGGGAGGGGCAGTTCTTC.

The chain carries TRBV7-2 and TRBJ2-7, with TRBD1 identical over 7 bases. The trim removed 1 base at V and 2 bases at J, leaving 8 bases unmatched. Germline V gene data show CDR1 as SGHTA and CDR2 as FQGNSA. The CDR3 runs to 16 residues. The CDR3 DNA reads TGTGCCAGCAGCTTAGGTGGCAGGGGGACAACCTACGAGCAGTACTTC. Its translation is CASSLGGRGTTYEQYF. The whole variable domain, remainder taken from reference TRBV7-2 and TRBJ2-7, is GAGVSQSPSNKVTEKGKDVELRCDPISGHTALYWYRQSLGQGLEFLIYFQGNSAPDKSGLPSDRFSAERTGGSVSTLTIQRTQQEDSAVYLCASSLGGRGTTYEQYFGPGTRLTVT.

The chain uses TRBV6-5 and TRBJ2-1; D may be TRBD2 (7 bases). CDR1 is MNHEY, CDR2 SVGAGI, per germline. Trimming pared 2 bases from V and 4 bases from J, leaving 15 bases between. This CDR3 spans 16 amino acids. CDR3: CASSYAGKGGYNEQFF. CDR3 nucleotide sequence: TGTGCCAGCAGTTACGCGGGGAAGGGGGGGTACAATGAGCAGTTCTTC.

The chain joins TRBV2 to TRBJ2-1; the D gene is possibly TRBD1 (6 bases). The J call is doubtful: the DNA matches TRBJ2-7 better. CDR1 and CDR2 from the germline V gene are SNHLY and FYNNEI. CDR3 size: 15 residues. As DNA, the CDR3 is TGTGCCAGCAGTGTAAGACCAGGGGCTATCTACGAGCAGTACTTC. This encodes CASSVRPGAIYEQYF.

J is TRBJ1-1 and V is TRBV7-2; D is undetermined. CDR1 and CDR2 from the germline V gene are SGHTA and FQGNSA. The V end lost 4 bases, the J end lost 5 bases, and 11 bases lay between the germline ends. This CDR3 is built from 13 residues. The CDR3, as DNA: TGTGCCAGCAGCTCATCGGCAGGAACTGAAGCTTTCTTT. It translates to CASSSSAGTEAFF. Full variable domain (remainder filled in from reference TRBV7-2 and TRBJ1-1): GAGVSQSPSNKVTEKGKDVELRCDPISGHTALYWYRQSLGQGLEFLIYFQGNSAPDKSGLPSDRFSAERTGGSVSTLTIQRTQQEDSAVYLCASSSSAGTEAFFGQGTRLTVV.

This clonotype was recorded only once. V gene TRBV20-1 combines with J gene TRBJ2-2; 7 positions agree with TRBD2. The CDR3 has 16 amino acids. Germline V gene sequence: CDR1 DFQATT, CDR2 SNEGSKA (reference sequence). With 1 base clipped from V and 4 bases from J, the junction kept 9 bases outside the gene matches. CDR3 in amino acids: CSARAKAGVPTGELFF. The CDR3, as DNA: TGCAGTGCTAGAGCTAAGGCGGGGGTTCCCACCGGGGAGCTGTTTTTT.

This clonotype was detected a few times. The CDR3 bases are TGCAGTGCTAGAGGGCAGGGATTCCATGGCTACACCTTC. Translated, it gives CSARGQGFHGYTF. This rearrangement joins TRBV20-1 to TRBJ1-2; D perhaps matches TRBD1 (5 bases). The CDR3 has 13 residues. Between the trimmed V and J ends, which lost 1 base and 6 bases, there was a span of 12 bases. CDR1 and CDR2 (germline): DFQATT, SNEGSKA (reference sequence).

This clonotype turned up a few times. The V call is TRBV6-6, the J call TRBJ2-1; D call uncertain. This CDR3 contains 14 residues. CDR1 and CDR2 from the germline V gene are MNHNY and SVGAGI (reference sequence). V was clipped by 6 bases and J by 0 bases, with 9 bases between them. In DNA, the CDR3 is TGTGCCAGCAGATTCGGTAGCTCCTACAATGAGCAGTTCTTC. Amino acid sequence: CASRFGSSYNEQFF.

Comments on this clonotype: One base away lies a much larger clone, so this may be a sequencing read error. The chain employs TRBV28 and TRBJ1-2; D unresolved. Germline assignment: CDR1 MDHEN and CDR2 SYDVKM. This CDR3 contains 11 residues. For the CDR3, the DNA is TGTGCCTGCAGTGCCCTATGGGGCTACACCTTC. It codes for CACSALWGYTF.

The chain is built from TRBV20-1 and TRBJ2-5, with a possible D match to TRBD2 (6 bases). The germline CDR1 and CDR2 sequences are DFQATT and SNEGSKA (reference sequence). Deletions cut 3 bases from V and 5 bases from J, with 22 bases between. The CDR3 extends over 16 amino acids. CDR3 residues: CSASRPRDSAGETQYF. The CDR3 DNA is TGCAGTGCTAGTCGCCCCCGGGACTCCGCGGGGGAGACCCAGTACTTC.

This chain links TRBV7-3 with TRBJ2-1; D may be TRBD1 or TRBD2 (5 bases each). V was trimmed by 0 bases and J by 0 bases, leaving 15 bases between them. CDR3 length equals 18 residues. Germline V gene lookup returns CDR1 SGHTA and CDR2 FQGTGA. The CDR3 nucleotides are TGTGCCAGCAGCTTAACGGTGGTCGGGGCTCACTCCTACAATGAGCAGTTCTTC. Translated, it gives CASSLTVVGAHSYNEQFF.

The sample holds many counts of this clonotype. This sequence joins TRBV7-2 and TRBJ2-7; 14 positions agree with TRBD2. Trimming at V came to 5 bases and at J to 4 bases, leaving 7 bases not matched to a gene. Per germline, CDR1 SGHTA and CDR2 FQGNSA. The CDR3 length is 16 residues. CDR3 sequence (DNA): TGTGCCAGCAGCCCAGGACTAGCGGGGGGAAAGTACGAGCAGTACTTC. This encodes CASSPGLAGGKYEQYF.

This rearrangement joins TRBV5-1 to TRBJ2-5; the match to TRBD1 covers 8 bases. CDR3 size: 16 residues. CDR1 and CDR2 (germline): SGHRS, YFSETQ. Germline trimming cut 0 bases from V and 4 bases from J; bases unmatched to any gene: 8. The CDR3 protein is CASSLVGQGTGETQYF. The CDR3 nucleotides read TGCGCCAGCAGCTTGGTTGGACAGGGTACCGGAGAGACCCAGTACTTC. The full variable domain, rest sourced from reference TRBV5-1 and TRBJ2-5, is KAGVTQTPRYLIKTRGQQVTLSCSPISGHRSVSWYQQTPGQGLQFLFEYFSETQRNKGNFPGRFSGRQFSNSRSEMNVSTLELGDSALYLCASSLVGQGTGETQYFGPGTRLLVL.

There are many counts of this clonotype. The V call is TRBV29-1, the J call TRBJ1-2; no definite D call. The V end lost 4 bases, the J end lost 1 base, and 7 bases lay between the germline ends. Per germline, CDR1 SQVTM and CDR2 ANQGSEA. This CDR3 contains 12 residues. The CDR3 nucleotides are TGCAGCGTTGGCGGGGTTAACTATGGCTACACCTTC. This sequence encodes CSVGGVNYGYTF.

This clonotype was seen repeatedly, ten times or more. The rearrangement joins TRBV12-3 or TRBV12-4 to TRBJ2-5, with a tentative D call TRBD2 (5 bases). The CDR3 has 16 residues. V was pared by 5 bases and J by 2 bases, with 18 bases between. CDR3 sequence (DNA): TGTGCCAGCAGTCCGTTAATACGAGGGAAACAAGAGACCCAGTACTTC. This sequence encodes CASSPLIRGKQETQYF.

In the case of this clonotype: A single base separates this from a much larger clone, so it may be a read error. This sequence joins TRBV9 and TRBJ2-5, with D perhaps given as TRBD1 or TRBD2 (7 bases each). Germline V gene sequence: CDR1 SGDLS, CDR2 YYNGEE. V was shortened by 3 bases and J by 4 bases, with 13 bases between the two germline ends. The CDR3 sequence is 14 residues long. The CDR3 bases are TGTGCCAGCAGCGCATCAGGGGGGGGAGAGACCCAGTACTTC. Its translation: CASSASGGGETQYF.

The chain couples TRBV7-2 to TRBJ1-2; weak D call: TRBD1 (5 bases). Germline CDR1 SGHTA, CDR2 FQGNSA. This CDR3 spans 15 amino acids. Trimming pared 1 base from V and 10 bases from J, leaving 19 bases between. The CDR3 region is CASSLEGFKGDAYTF. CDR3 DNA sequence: TGTGCCAGCAGCTTAGAGGGGTTTAAAGGGGATGCCTACACCTTC. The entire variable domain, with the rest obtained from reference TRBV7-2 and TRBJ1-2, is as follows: GAGVSQSPSNKVTEKGKDVELRCDPISGHTALYWYRQSLGQGLEFLIYFQGNSAPDKSGLPSDRFSAERTGGSVSTLTIQRTQQEDSAVYLCASSLEGFKGDAYTFGSGTRLTVV.

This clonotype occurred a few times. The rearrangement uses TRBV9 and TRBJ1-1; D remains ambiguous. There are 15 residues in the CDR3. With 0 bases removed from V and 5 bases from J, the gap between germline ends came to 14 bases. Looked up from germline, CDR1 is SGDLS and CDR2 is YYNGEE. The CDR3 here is CASSVDLGSRTEAFF. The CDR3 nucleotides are TGTGCCAGCAGCGTAGATCTTGGCTCCCGGACTGAAGCTTTCTTT.

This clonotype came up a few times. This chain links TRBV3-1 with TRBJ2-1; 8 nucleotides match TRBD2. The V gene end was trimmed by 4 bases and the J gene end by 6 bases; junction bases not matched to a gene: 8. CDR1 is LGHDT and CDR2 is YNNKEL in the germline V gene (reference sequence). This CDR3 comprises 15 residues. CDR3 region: CASSPGGLVSNEQFF. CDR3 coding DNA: TGTGCCAGCAGCCCTGGGGGACTAGTGAGCAATGAGCAGTTCTTC.

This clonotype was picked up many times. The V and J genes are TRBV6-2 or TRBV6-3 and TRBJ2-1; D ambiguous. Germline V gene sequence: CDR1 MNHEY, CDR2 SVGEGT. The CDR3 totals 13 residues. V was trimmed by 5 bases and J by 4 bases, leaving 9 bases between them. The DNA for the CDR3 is TGTGCCAGCAGTCGGCTAGGGTACAATGAGCAGTTCTTC. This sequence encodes CASSRLGYNEQFF.

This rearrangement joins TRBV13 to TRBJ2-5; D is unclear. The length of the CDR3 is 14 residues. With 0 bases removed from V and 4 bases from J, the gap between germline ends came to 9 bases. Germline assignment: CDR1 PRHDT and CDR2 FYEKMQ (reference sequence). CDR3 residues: CASSLGSIRETQYF. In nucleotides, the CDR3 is TGTGCCAGCAGCTTAGGCAGCATCCGAGAGACCCAGTACTTC.

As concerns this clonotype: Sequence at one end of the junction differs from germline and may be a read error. CDR3 amino acids: CASSLALKRGGLYNGQFF. CDR3 nucleotide sequence: TGTGCCAGCAGCTTAGCGCTAAAGCGGGGGGGCCTCTACAATGGGCAGTTCTTC. J is TRBJ2-1 and V is TRBV7-8; 10 bases line up with TRBD2. Looked up from germline, CDR1 is SGHVS and CDR2 is FQNEAQ. There are 18 residues in the CDR3.

CDR3: CAINGLGNTEAFF. DNA of the CDR3: TGTGCCATCAACGGGCTAGGGAACACTGAAGCTTTCTTT. V and J are TRBV10-3 and TRBJ1-1; D is undetermined. The germline V gene has CDR1 ENHRY and CDR2 SYGVKD. V lost 7 bases and J lost 1, with 10 bases in between. This CDR3 spans 13 amino acids.